This entry lists 20 T cell receptor beta chains sequenced from one sample in a study of OX40 agonist ivuxolimab in advanced cancers. Assay: immunoSEQ multiplex PCR; the TCRdb copy retains only in-frame clones and omits some. This sample has about 34,000 clones; approximately 91% occur once, and the top ten carry around 4.2%. Source: CD4+ or CD8+ T cells sorted from blood, taken in a trial of the OX40 agonist ivuxolimab. Receptors were obtained from an adult with an advanced solid tumor such as melanoma, head and neck, liver or kidney cancer.

The chain recombines TRBV5-8 with TRBJ1-4, with D possibly TRBD1 on 6 matching bases. This CDR3 has 16 amino acids. V shed 0 bases and J shed 0 bases, with 9 bases lying between them. Germline CDR1 and CDR2: SGHTS and YDEGEE. CDR3 protein: CASSLGTEATNEKLFF. The CDR3 DNA sequence: TGTGCCAGCAGCTTGGGGACAGAAGCAACTAATGAAAAACTGTTTTTT.

The chain is built from TRBV19 and TRBJ2-1; 15 bases fit TRBD2. The germline V gene has CDR1 LNHDA and CDR2 SQIVND (reference sequence). V gave up 4 bases and J gave up 10 bases; unmatched junction bases: 11. The CDR3 is 17 amino acids. The CDR3 loop is CASSTGLAGGPTGEQFF. The CDR3 bases are TGTGCCAGTAGTACCGGACTAGCGGGGGGGCCTACGGGCGAGCAGTTCTTC.

The genes are TRBV28 and TRBJ2-7, with 7 bases fitting TRBD2. The CDR3 extends over 14 amino acids. Germline lookup yields CDR1 MDHEN and CDR2 SYDVKM. The V gene end was trimmed by 6 bases and the J gene end by 4 bases; junction bases not matched to a gene: 9. CDR3 sequence: CASRVHTGGYEQYF. The CDR3 DNA follows: TGTGCCAGCAGAGTCCACACGGGGGGATACGAGCAGTACTTC.

This chain uses TRBV27 with TRBJ2-7; D is possibly TRBD2 (5 bases). The V and J ends lost 6 bases and 9 bases respectively, with 12 bases between them. The CDR3 is made up of 11 amino acids. The germline CDR1 and CDR2 sequences are MNHEY and SMNVEV (reference sequence). The DNA for the CDR3 is TGTGCCAGCAGCCCCCGGACTGTGCAGTACTTC. Translation: CASSPRTVQYF.

This chain joins TRBV7-2 and TRBJ2-7; D is ambiguous. The CDR3 contains 15 residues. The V and J ends lost 1 base and 0 bases respectively, with 10 bases between them. Germline V CDR1 and CDR2: SGHTA, FQGNSA. The CDR3 coding sequence is TGTGCCAGCAGCTTAGGGGTGGGCTCCTCCTACGAGCAGTACTTC. This translates into CASSLGVGSSYEQYF. The full variable domain, with the rest looked up from reference TRBV7-2 and TRBJ2-7, is GAGVSQSPSNKVTEKGKDVELRCDPISGHTALYWYRQSLGQGLEFLIYFQGNSAPDKSGLPSDRFSAERTGGSVSTLTIQRTQQEDSAVYLCASSLGVGSSYEQYFGPGTRLTVT.

The chain uses TRBV30 and TRBJ2-1; D may be TRBD2 (5 bases). Germline V gene data show CDR1 as GTSNPN and CDR2 as SVGIG (reference sequence). This CDR3 has 12 amino acids. Trimming cost V 4 bases and J 4 bases, with 8 bases left between them. CDR3 sequence: CAWTSPYNEQFF. The CDR3 bases are TGTGCCTGGACTAGCCCTTACAATGAGCAGTTCTTC.

The chain recombines TRBV28 with TRBJ1-1; D is uncertain. The CDR3 contains 14 residues. V was clipped by 3 bases and J by 4 bases, with 12 bases between them. Germline-derived CDR1 and CDR2 are MDHEN and SYDVKM. Written as DNA, the CDR3 is TGTGCCAGCAGTTTTCCCAGGTTTGGCACTGAAGCTTTCTTT. Residues: CASSFPRFGTEAFF.

The rearrangement uses TRBV19 and TRBJ2-2, with D perhaps assigned TRBD1 or TRBD2 (6 bases each). This CDR3 spans 15 amino acids. Trimming left V 7 bases short and J 4 bases short, with 16 bases between. Germline lookup yields CDR1 LNHDA and CDR2 SQIVND (reference sequence). The CDR3, as DNA: TGTGCCAGTAACCGGGGGCCCCTGGGCACCGGGGAGCTGTTTTTT. This sequence encodes CASNRGPLGTGELFF.

The chain links TRBV29-1 to TRBJ1-1; unclear D gene. Germline lookup yields CDR1 SQVTM and CDR2 ANQGSEA. The length of the CDR3 is 13 residues. Trimming left V 0 bases short and J 7 bases short, with 12 bases between. The CDR3 is CSVEDARGIEAFF. The CDR3 region has the DNA TGCAGCGTTGAAGATGCCCGCGGAATTGAAGCTTTCTTT.

The chain employs TRBV14 and TRBJ2-3; D unclear. V dropped 4 bases and J dropped 2 bases, with 4 bases sitting between them. In germline, CDR1 is SGHDN, CDR2 FVKESK. The CDR3 is made up of 12 amino acids. CDR3 in amino acids: CASSPFTDTQYF. CDR3 coding DNA: TGTGCCAGCAGCCCGTTCACAGATACGCAGTATTTT.

V usage is TRBV5-6 and J usage is TRBJ2-1, with D possibly TRBD2 on 6 matching bases. V was shortened by 1 base and J by 7 bases, with 12 bases between the two germline ends. The V gene's germline CDR1 is SGHDT and CDR2 YYEEEE. This CDR3 has 14 amino acids. The CDR3 loop reads CASSLLLASNEQFF. The CDR3, as DNA: TGTGCCAGCAGCTTGTTACTAGCTTCGAATGAGCAGTTCTTC.

The chain employs TRBV30 and TRBJ1-2; D is perhaps TRBD1 (6 bases). Looked up from germline, CDR1 is GTSNPN and CDR2 is SVGIG (reference sequence). There are 12 residues in the CDR3. Trimming left V 2 bases short and J 6 bases short, with 10 bases between. The CDR3 protein is CAWSRGRDGYTF. The CDR3 DNA reads as TGTGCCTGGAGTCGGGGGCGGGATGGCTACACCTTC.

This sequence joins TRBV6-5 and TRBJ1-4; perhaps TRBD1 as D (5 bases). V gave up 6 bases and J gave up 4 bases, with 15 bases separating them. This CDR3 spans 15 amino acids. The germline gives CDR1 MNHEY, CDR2 SVGAGI. The CDR3 DNA reads TGTGCCAGCAGCCCATCGGGGGGGTTTAATGAAAAACTGTTTTTT. It yields the protein CASSPSGGFNEKLFF.

This chain connects TRBV19 to TRBJ2-2, with TRBD1 matching over 11 bases. Trimming at V came to 5 bases and at J to 4 bases, leaving 6 bases not matched to a gene. Germline V gene data show CDR1 as LNHDA and CDR2 as SQIVND (reference sequence). The CDR3 sequence is 16 residues long. The CDR3: CASSVGQGAGTGELFF. The CDR3 nucleotides are TGTGCCAGTAGTGTCGGACAGGGGGCCGGCACCGGGGAGCTGTTTTTT.

This clone was counted only a few times. The chain links TRBV19 to TRBJ1-1; 7 bases are shared with TRBD1. CDR3 length: 14 amino acids. CDR1 and CDR2 (germline): LNHDA, SQIVND (reference sequence). The ends lost 1 base at V and 5 bases at J; junction bases unmatched: 4. The CDR3 sequence is CASSIGIQGTEAFF. The CDR3 nucleotides read TGTGCCAGTAGTATAGGAATACAGGGGACTGAAGCTTTCTTT.

The rearrangement joins TRBV5-4 to TRBJ2-7; 7 bases fit TRBD1. Germline trimming cut 4 bases from V and 3 bases from J; bases unmatched to any gene: 7. This CDR3 comprises 14 residues. Germline-derived CDR1 and CDR2 are SGHNT and YYREEE (reference sequence). CDR3 protein: CASSMTGSDYEQYF. For the CDR3, the DNA is TGTGCCAGCAGCATGACAGGGTCGGACTACGAGCAGTACTTC.

The chain joins TRBV7-2 to TRBJ1-2; D perhaps matches TRBD1 (5 bases). Germline-derived CDR1 and CDR2 are SGHTA and FQGNSA. The CDR3 length is 15 residues. Trimming took 4 bases from V and 6 from J, leaving 18 bases between them. This CDR3 is CASSSPGRTLHGYTF. The DNA for the CDR3 is TGTGCCAGCAGCTCCCCGGGACGGACCCTCCATGGCTACACCTTC.

The V call is TRBV30, the J call TRBJ1-3; no definite D call. Germline assignment: CDR1 GTSNPN and CDR2 SVGIG (reference sequence). With 4 bases removed from V and 0 bases from J, the gap between germline ends came to 13 bases. The CDR3 is 15 amino acids. The CDR3 protein is CAWTVGLHSGNTIYF. CDR3 nucleotides: TGTGCCTGGACAGTAGGACTACACTCTGGAAACACCATATATTTT.

The rearrangement joins TRBV6-5 to TRBJ1-3, with 9 bases lining up with TRBD1. J was trimmed by 0 bases and V by 6 bases; bases with no gene match: 3. Per germline, CDR1 MNHEY and CDR2 SVGAGI. The CDR3 runs 15 residues. In DNA form, the CDR3 reads TGTGCCAGCAGAAGGGACAGGGCCTCTGGAAACACCATATATTTT. Translation gives CASRRDRASGNTIYF.

This clone was counted once. The chain employs TRBV6-1 and TRBJ1-6; D remains ambiguous. There are 13 residues in the CDR3. From germline, CDR1 is MNHNS and CDR2 SASEGT. Trimming pared 2 bases from V and 7 bases from J, leaving 6 bases between. CDR3 in amino acids: CASSETTNSPLHF. Here the CDR3 DNA reads TGTGCCAGCAGTGAAACGACAAATTCACCCCTCCACTTT.